The T cell receptor beta chain under discussion was sequenced for a study of blood T cells in healthy people across ages. Background on the study: There was about one barcoded beta molecule captured by template switching per two T cells.

Whenever a sample was processed, at least 7 million PBMCs were isolated. For this clonotype: Its matching antigen is unknown.

This CDR3 is built from 14 residues. V lost 6 bases to trimming and J lost 4 bases, with 16 bases between them. Germline V CDR1 and CDR2: DFQATT, SNEGSKA (reference sequence). Findings of the study overall: Investigators treated diversity estimates from one million T cells as underestimates. More naive CD4+ cells and higher diversity were found in long-lived than in aged donors.

Primers used in a second PCR of roughly 6 to 11 cycles were a sample-barcoded 5' primer and a J-beta primer mix. TCRdb re-analysed the 5' RACE reads in MiXCR, keeping a single row per CDR3 protein. The sample has 700,000 or so distinct CDR3 sequences; about a fifth are singletons. The chain carries TRBV20-1 and TRBJ2-1, with TRBD2 as a possible D gene (6 bases). This TCR was recovered from a man in his sixties or seventies in good health. The specimen sequenced was blood. The CDR3 is CSARDFFGYNEQFF. DNA for the CDR3: TGCAGTGCCCGGGACTTCTTCGGTTACAATGAGCAGTTCTTC.